This T cell receptor beta chain was documented in a study of control samples from healthy donors and cancer patients. Using immunoSEQ multiplex PCR, the repertoire was profiled, and TCRdb retains in-frame clones only, with some absent. Of under 55,000 clones listed, 80% are singletons. The sequenced sample was blood. The clonotype was recovered from a man between 65 and 80 years old in good health.

The CDR3 DNA reads as TGTGCCAGCAGCGTGGGACAGGGGAGTGCGAGGGTATACAATGAGCAGTTCTTC. Its translation is CASSVGQGSARVYNEQFF. The chain employs TRBV9 and TRBJ2-1; 10 bases align to TRBD1. The junction had 12 bases not matched to a gene; V was cut back by 2 bases and J by 4 bases. CDR1 is SGDLS, CDR2 YYNGEE, per germline. There are 18 residues in the CDR3.